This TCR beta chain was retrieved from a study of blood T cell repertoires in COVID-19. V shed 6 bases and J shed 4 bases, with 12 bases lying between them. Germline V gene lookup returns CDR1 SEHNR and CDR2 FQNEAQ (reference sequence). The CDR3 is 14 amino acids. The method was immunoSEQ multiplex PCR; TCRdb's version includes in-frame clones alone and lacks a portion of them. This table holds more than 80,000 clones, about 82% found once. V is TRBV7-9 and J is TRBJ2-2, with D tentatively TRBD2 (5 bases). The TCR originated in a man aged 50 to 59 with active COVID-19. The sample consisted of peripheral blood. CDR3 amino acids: CASRSGLLTGELFF. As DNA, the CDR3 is TGTGCCAGCAGATCAGGACTGCTCACCGGGGAGCTGTTTTTT.